This TCR beta chain was found in a study of breast tumors, draining lymph nodes, adjacent tissues. CDR3 length equals 15 residues. The germline CDR1 and CDR2 sequences are SEHNR and FQNEAQ (reference sequence). TCRdb re-analysed the multiplex PCR reads in MiXCR, keeping a single row per CDR3 protein. The repertoire has around 300,000 distinct CDR3 sequences, about 33% of them found once; the top ten carry roughly 1.2%. For this clonotype: One end of the junction is discordant with germline, which a read error may explain.

The lymph nodes were axillary draining lymph nodes from breast cancer patients. This clonotype originated in a female donor with breast cancer. Some clones in this sample may be carry-over from other donors' samples. The chain carries TRBV7-9 and TRBJ2-5; D is uncertain. Sequencing input: axillary lymph node tissue. The CDR3 loop is CASGLMGGIGETQYF. CDR3 in DNA: TGTGCCAGCGGCTTAATGGGTGGGATAGGAGAGACCCAGTACTTC.